The entry below describes one T cell receptor (beta chain). Its antigen is not yet known. No much larger clone is present one base from it, and per-base qualities are unavailable. This sample is part of a study of blood T cell repertoires in COVID-19 (dated by TCRdb to the early 2020s). With regard to the full study: Collaborator samples came from the United States, Italy and Spain and covered acute and convalescent phases of COVID-19. The prospective study material was composed of cDNA or gDNA derived from T cells, B-cell-depleted T cells, or PBMCs. Deeply sampled blood TCRbeta repertoires from subjects exposed to, actively infected with, or recovered from COVID-19 were included in the dataset. The repertoires were released in a freely available public database intended as a resource for research on the immune response to SARS-CoV-2. The samples were drawn from two sources: the first 160 participants of the ongoing ImmuneRACE study, and 1,200 or so subjects contributed by 6 global collaborators. The sample metadata nearly always contained a de-identified subject ID, COVID-19 status, age in years and sex. Where HLA class I and class II types were available, the types were taken from metadata supplied by the sample provider, not from assay-based typing.

The collaborating institutions used their own protocols to collect whole blood in K2EDTA tubes. For TCRbeta analysis, collaborators shipped samples as frozen whole blood, isolated PBMCs, or DNA extracted from either of those sample types. TCRbeta CDR3 regions were amplified from genomic DNA using the immunoSEQ Assay, a bias-controlled multiplex PCR. The authors' analysis ran thus. The number of nucleated cells in each sample was estimated by amplification of reference gene primers within the assay. To quantify the absolute abundance of each unique TCRbeta CDR3 rearrangement, sequence reads were collapsed and filtered. Productive Simpson clonality was computed per sample as the square root of Simpson's diversity index over productive rearrangements. In its TCRdb copy, this immuneACCESS table keeps in-frame sequences only and misses some clones. Where compared with another copy, unresolved V genes explain less than half of these, and the others have no known cause. V and J calls and clone size are as listed in that table; D and trimming were resolved from the DNA. Recorded for this sample are approximately 21,000 clones; approximately 90% of them occurred a single time. Of the sample, under 6.5% is held by the ten largest clones.

Beyond this particular receptor, the publication reports: The quantity of clinical and demographic metadata differed by source and by participant and was supplied without curation.

In the germline V gene, CDR1 corresponds to SGHVS and CDR2 to FQNEAQ. Reading from cysteine to phenylalanine, the CDR3 counts 13 amino acids. Only the CDR3 portion is preserved as DNA: 39 bases, with reading frame beginning at the first base. V is pared back by 5 bases and J by 2 bases, with 9 bases lying between the germline termini. Recombination connected TRBV7-8 to TRBJ1-2; a tentative D match to TRBD1 spans 5 bases. This clonotype originated in a woman aged 80 or over with active COVID-19. The material sequenced was peripheral blood. CDR3 region: CASSLDSNYGYTF. The DNA sequence is given as TGTGCCAGCAGCCTCGACAGCAACTATGGCTACACCTTC.